The entry below describes one TCR beta chain. As a fraction of the sample, this clone is medium-sized (0.01 to 0.1%). Its specific antigen is unknown. Base qualities were left out, and no much larger clone turns up one base away. The data belong to a study of metastatic and nonmetastatic thyroid tumors (dated by TCRdb to the early 2020s). Context from the whole study: The researchers compared repertoires between peripheral blood samples and tumor or nodule tissue samples from patients with malignant or benign thyroid disease. The paper as a whole reports these results and caveats: TCR beta diversity was reported as significantly higher in malignant tumors than in benign nodules, in both blood and tumor samples.

The germline V gene sets CDR1 to MNHEY and CDR2 to SVGAGI. Measured from the cysteine to the phenylalanine, the CDR3 is 15 residues long. The entry retains the CDR3 DNA only, 45 bases that are in frame from base 1. V is cut by 0 bases and J by 3 bases, and the space between the germline ends is 11 bases. Libraries were prepared through PCR. Instrument on record: Illumina HiSeq 4000. The TCR beta-chain CDR3 region of each patient was profiled by high-throughput sequencing. Concerning the study's data processing: Drawing on CDR3 differences between clinicopathological groups, the researchers built a classifier meant to tell apart patients with distant-metastatic papillary thyroid cancer. Repertoire diversity was assessed with the Shannon index, and tumor-blood repertoire similarity with the Morisita-Horn index. Using fastp at Q25 and MiXCR, TCRdb reprocessed the public reads and kept productive beta chains. It is TCRdb's table, rather than the study itself, that gives the V and J calls and clone size. This sample is represented by roughly 10,000 clones; more than 25% of them were singletons. The ten largest clones represent less than 20% of the sample.

None of the patients had been given any treatment before thyroid surgery. Using T-cell receptor beta sequencing, the researchers looked back retrospectively at clinical samples from patients, gathered between about 2011 and 2018. Sequenced sample: tumor tissue. The rearranged segments are TRBV6-5 and TRBJ1-1, with the D gene too uncertain to name. The receptor's source is a female donor with papillary thyroid cancer or a benign thyroid nodule (not recorded which). Some clones in this sample may be carry-over from other donors' samples. The CDR3 protein: CASSYSPRSDTEAFF. In nucleotides, the sequence is TGTGCCAGCAGTTACTCCCCCAGGAGTGACACTGAAGCTTTCTTT.